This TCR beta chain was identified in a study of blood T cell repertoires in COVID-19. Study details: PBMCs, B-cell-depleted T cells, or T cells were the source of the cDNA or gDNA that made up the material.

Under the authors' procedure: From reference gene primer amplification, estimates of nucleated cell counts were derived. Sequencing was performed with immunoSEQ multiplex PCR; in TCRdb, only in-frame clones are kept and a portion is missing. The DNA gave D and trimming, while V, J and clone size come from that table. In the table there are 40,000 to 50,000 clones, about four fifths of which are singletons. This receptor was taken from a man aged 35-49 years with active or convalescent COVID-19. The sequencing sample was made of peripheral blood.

This CDR3 is CASSVETGISGYTF. In DNA, the CDR3 is TGTGCCAGCAGCGTAGAGACAGGGATAAGTGGCTACACCTTC. The chain links TRBV9 to TRBJ1-2; TRBD1 agrees at 7 bases. The CDR3 contains 14 residues. Trimming at V came to 0 bases and at J to 7 bases, leaving 6 bases not matched to a gene. Looked up from germline, CDR1 is SGDLS and CDR2 is YYNGEE.